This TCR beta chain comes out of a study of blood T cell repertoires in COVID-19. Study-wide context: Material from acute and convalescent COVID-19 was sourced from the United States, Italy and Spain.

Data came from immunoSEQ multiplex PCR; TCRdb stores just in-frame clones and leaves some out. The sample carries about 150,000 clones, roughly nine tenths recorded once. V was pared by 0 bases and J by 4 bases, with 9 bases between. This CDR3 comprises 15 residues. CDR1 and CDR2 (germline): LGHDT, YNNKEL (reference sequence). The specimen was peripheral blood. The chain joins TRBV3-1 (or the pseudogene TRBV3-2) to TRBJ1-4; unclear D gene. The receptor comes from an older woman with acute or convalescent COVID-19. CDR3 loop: CASSQERLFNEKLFF. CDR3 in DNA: TGTGCCAGCAGCCAAGAGAGGTTATTTAATGAAAAACTGTTTTTT.